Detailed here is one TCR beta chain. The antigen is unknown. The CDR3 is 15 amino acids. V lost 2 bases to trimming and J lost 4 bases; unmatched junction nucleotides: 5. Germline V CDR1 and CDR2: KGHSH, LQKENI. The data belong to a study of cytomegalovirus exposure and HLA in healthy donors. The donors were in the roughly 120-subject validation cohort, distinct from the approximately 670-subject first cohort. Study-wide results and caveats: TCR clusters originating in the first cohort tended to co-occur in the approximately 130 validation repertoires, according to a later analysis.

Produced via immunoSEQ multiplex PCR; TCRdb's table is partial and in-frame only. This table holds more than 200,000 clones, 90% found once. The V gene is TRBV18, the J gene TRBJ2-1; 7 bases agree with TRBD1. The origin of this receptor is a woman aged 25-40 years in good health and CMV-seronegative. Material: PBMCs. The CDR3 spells CASSPLGTEYNEQFF. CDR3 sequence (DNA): TGTGCCAGCTCACCATTGGGGACAGAATACAATGAGCAGTTCTTC.